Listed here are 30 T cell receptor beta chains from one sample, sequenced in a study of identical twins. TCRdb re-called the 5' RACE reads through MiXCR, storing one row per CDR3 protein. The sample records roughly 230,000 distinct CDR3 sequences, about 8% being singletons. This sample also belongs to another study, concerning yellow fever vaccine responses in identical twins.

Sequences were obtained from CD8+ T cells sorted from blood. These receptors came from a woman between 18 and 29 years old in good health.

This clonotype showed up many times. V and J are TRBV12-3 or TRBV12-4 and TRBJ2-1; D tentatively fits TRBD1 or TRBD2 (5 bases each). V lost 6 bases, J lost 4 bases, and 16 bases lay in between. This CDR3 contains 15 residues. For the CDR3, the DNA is TGTGCCAGCAGCCTTTCTGGGGGAGCATACAATGAGCAGTTCTTC. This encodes CASSLSGGAYNEQFF.

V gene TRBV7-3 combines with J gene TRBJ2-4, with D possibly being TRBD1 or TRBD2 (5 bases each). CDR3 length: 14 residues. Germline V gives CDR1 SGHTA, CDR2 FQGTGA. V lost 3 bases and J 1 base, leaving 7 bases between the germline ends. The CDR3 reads CASSFGTAKNIQYF. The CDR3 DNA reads TGTGCCAGCAGCTTCGGGACGGCCAAAAACATTCAGTACTTC.

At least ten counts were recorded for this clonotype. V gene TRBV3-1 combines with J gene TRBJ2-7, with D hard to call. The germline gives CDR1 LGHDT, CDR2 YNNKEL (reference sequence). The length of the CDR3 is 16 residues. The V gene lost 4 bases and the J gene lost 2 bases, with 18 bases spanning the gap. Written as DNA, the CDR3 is TGTGCCAGCAGCCCATCAGATGGCGTCTCAGCCTACGAGCAGTACTTC. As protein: CASSPSDGVSAYEQYF.

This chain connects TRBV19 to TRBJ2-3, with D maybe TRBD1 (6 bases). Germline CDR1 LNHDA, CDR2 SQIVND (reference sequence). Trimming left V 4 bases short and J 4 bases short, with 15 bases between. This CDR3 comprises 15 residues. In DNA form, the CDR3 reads TGTGCCAGTAGTACTTCAGGGGAAGGGGCAGATACGCAGTATTTT. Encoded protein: CASSTSGEGADTQYF. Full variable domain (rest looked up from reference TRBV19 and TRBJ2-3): DGGITQSPKYLFRKEGQNVTLSCEQNLNHDAMYWYRQDPGQGLRLIYYSQIVNDFQKGDIAEGYSVSREKKESFPLTVTSAQKNPTAFYLCASSTSGEGADTQYFGPGTRLTVL.

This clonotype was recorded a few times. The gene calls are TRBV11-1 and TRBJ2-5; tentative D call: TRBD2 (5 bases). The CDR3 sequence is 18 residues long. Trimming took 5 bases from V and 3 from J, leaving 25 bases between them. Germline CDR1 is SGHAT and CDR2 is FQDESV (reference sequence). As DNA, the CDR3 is TGTGCCAGCAGCGGTGGTAACGGGAATGGTCCTCCAAAAGAGACCCAGTACTTC. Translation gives CASSGGNGNGPPKETQYF.

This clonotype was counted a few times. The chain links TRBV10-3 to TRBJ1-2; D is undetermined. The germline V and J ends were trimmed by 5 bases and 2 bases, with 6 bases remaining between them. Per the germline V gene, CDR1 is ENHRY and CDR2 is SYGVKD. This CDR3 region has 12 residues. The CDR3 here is CAISTLNYGYTF. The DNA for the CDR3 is TGTGCCATCAGTACATTGAACTATGGCTACACCTTC.

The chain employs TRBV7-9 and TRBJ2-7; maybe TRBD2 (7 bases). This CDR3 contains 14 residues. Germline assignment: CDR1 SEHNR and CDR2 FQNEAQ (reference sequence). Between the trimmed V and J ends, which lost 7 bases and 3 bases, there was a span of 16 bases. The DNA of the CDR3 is TGTGCCAGCAAAGGGGGGGAGCAGCTCTACGAGCAGTACTTC. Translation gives CASKGGEQLYEQYF.

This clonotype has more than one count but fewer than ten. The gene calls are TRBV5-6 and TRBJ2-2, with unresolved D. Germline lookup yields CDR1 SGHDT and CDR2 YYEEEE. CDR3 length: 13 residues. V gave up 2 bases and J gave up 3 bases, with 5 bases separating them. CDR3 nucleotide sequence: TGTGCCAGCAGCTTACGGTACACCGGGGAGCTGTTTTTT. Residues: CASSLRYTGELFF.

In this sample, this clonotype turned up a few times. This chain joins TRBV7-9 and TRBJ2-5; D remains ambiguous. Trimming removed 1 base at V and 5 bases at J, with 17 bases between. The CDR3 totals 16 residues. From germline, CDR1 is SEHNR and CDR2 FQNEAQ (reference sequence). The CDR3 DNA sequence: TGTGCCAGCAGCTTAGACTGGCCGCTTGTCGAGGAGACCCAGTACTTC. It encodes CASSLDWPLVEETQYF.

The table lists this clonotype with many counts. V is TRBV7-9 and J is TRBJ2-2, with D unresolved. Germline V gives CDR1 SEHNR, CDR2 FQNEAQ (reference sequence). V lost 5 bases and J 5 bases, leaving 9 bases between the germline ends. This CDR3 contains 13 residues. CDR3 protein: CASSPDLTGELFF. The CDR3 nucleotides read TGTGCCAGCAGCCCAGACCTAACCGGGGAGCTGTTTTTT.

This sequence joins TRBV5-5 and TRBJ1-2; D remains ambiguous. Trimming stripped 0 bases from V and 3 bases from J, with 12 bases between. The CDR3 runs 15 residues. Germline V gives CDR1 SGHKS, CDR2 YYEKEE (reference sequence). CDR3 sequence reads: CASSLVNPADYGYTF. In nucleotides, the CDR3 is TGTGCCAGCAGCTTGGTAAATCCAGCAGACTATGGCTACACCTTC.

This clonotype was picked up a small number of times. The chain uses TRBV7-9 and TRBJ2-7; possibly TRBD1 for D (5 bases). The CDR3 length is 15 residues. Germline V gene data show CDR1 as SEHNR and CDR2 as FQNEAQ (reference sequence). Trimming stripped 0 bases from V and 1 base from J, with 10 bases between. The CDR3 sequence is CASSLAQGKSYEQYF. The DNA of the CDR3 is TGTGCCAGCAGCTTAGCGCAGGGCAAGTCCTACGAGCAGTACTTC. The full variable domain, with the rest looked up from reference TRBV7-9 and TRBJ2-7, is DTGVSQNPRHKITKRGQNVTFRCDPISEHNRLYWYRQTLGQGPEFLTYFQNEAQLEKSRLLSDRFSAERPKGSFSTLEIQRTEQGDSAMYLCASSLAQGKSYEQYFGPGTRLTVT.

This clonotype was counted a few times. CDR3 DNA: TGCAGTGCTAGTACCCCCACTAGCTCCGAGGGAGAGACCCAGTACTTC. This sequence encodes CSASTPTSSEGETQYF. The chain combines TRBV20-1 with TRBJ2-5; tentatively, D is TRBD2 (6 bases). This CDR3 region has 16 residues. CDR1 is DFQATT, CDR2 SNEGSKA, per germline (reference sequence). The germline V and J ends were trimmed by 3 bases and 4 bases, with 21 bases remaining between them.

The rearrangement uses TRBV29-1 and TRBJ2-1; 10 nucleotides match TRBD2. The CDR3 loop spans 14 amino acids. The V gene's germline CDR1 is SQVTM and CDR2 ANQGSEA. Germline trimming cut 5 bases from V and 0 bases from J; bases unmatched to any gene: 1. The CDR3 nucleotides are TGCAGCGTTCCTAGCGGGAGCTCCTACAATGAGCAGTTCTTC. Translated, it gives CSVPSGSSYNEQFF.

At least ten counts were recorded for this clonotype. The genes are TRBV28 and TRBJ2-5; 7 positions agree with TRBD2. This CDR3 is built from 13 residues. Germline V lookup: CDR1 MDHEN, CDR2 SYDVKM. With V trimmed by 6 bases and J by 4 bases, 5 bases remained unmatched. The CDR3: CASRRTSAETQYF. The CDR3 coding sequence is TGTGCCAGCAGGAGAACTAGCGCAGAGACCCAGTACTTC.

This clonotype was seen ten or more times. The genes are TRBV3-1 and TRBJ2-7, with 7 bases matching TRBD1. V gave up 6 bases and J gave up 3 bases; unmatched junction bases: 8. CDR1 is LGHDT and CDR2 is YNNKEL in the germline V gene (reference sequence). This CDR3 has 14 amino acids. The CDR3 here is CASRPGTEFYEQYF. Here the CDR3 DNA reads TGTGCCAGCAGGCCCGGGACAGAGTTCTACGAGCAGTACTTC.

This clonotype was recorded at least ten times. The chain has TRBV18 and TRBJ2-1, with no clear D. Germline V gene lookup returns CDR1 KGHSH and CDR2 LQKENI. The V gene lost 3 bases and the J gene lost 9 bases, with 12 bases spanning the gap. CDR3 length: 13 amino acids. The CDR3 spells CASSPLELPEQFF. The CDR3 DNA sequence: TGTGCCAGCTCACCCCTCGAACTACCTGAGCAGTTCTTC.

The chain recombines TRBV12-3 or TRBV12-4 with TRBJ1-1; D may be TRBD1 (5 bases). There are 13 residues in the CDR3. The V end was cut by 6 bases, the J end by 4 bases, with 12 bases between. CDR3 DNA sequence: TGTGCCAGCAGCCCCGGACAATTCACTGAAGCTTTCTTT. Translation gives CASSPGQFTEAFF.

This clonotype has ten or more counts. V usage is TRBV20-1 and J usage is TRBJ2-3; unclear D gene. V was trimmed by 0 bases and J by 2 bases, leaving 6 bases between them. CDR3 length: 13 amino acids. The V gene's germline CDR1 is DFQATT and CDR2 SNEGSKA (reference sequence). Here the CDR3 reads CSARDGNTDTQYF. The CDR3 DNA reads TGCAGTGCTAGAGATGGAAACACAGATACGCAGTATTTT.

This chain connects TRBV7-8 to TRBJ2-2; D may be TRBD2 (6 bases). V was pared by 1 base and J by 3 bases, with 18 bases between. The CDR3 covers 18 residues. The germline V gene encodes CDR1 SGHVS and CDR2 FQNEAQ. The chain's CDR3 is CASSLVVPGVGDTGELFF. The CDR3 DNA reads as TGTGCCAGCAGCTTAGTTGTCCCGGGAGTGGGGGACACCGGGGAGCTGTTTTTT.

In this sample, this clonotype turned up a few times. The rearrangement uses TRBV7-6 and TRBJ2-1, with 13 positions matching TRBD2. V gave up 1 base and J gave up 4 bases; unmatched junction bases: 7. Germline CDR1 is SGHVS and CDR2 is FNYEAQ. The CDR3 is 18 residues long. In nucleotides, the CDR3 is TGTGCCAGCAGCTTAGGGACTAGCGGGGGACGCGGATACAATGAGCAGTTCTTC. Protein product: CASSLGTSGGRGYNEQFF. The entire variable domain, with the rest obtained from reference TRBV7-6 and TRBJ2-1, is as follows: GAGVSQSPRYKVTKRGQDVALRCDPISGHVSLYWYRQALGQGPEFLTYFNYEAQQDKSGLPNDRFSAERPEGSISTLTIQRTEQRDSAMYRCASSLGTSGGRGYNEQFFGPGTRLTVL.

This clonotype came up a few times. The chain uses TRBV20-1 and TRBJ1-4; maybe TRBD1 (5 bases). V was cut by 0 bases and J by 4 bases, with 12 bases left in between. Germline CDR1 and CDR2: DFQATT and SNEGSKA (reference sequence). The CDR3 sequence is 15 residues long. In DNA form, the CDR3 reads TGCAGTGCTAGAGATTCCCGGGACCGTAATGAAAAACTGTTTTTT. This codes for CSARDSRDRNEKLFF.

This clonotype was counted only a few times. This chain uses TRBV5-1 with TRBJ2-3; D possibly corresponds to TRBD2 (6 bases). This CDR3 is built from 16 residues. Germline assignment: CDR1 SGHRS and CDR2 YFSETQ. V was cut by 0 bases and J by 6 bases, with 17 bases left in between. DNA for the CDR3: TGCGCCAGCAGCTTGGCTGGCGGCGGGGTTTTGGATACGCAGTATTTT. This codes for CASSLAGGGVLDTQYF.

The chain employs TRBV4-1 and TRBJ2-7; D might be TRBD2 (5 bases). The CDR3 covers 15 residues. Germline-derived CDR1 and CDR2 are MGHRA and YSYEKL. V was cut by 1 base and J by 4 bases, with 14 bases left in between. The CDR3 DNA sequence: TGCGCCAGCAGCCAAGTTCCAGCTGGAGGATACGAGCAGTACTTC. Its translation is CASSQVPAGGYEQYF.

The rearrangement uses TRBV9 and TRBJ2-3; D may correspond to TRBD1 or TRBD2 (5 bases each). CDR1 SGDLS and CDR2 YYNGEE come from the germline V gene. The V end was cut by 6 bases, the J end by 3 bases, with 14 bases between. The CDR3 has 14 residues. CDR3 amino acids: CASKGASRTDTQYF. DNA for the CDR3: TGTGCCAGCAAAGGGGCTAGCAGGACAGATACGCAGTATTTT.

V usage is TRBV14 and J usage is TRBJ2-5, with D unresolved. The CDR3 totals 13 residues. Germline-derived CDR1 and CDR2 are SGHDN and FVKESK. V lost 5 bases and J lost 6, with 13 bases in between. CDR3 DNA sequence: TGTGCCAGCAGCGACTCATACCGACAGACCCAGTACTTC. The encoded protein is CASSDSYRQTQYF.

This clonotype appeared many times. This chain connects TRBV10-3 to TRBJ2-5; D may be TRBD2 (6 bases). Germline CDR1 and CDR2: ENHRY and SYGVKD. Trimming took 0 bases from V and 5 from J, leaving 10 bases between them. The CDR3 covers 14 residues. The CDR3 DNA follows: TGTGCCATCAGTGAGTCGGGGGGTTTGGAGACCCAGTACTTC. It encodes CAISESGGLETQYF.

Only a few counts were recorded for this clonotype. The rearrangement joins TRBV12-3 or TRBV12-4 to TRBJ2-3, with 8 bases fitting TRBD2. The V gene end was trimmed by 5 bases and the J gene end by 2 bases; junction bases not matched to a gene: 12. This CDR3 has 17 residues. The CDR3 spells CASSPPVDSGDTDTQYF. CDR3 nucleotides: TGTGCCAGCAGTCCTCCCGTGGATAGCGGGGACACAGATACGCAGTATTTT.

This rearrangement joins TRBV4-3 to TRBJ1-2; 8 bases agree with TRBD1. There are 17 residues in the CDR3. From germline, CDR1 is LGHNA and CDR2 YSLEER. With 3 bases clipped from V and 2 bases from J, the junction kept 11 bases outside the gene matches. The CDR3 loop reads CASSQTFGQGANYGYTF. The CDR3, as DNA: TGCGCCAGCAGCCAGACCTTCGGACAGGGCGCCAACTATGGCTACACCTTC.

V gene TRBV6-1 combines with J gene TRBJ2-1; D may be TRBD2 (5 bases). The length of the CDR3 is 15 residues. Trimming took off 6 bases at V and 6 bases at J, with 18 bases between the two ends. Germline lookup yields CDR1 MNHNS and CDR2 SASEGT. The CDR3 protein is CASRNRESHRNEQFF. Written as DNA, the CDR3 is TGTGCCAGCAGGAATAGGGAGTCCCACCGCAATGAGCAGTTCTTC.